Given below is one TCR beta chain in context. Original processing methods: With immunoSEQ giving junction-only sequences and no quality scores, filtering differed. Using immunoSEQ multiplex PCR, the repertoire was profiled, and TCRdb retains in-frame clones only, with some absent. That table is the source of V, J and clone size, and D and trimming were worked out from the DNA. The table includes 600,000 to 750,000 clones, around 72% detected once. V was pared by 1 base and J by 2 bases, with 12 bases between. Germline V gene data show CDR1 as LGHNA and CDR2 as YNFKEQ. The CDR3 spans 15 residues. This entry comes from a study of shared clonotypes between healthy human individuals.

The sequence came from a woman aged 25 to 39 in good health. The V gene is TRBV4-2, the J gene TRBJ2-7, with D unresolved. Input material: memory CD4+ T cells sorted from blood. Subset of the sample: CD45RA-negative fraction. CDR3 DNA: TGTGCCAGCAGCCAAGTTGTGGGCGACACCTACGAGCAGTACTTC. Protein product: CASSQVVGDTYEQYF.